The present T cell receptor (beta chain) was sequenced within a study of blood T cell repertoires in COVID-19. Study-wide background: Material from acute and convalescent COVID-19 was sourced from the United States, Italy and Spain. T cells, B-cell-depleted T cells, or PBMCs provided the cDNA or gDNA that served as material.

Individuals drawn from about two dozen US areas were about 18 to 89 years old. Assay: immunoSEQ multiplex PCR; the TCRdb copy retains only in-frame clones and omits some. The table includes around 250,000 clones, around 86% detected once. Sequences were obtained from PBMCs or T cells enriched from blood (not recorded which). The origin of this receptor is a man aged 18 to 30 who had recovered from COVID-19.

The CDR3 nucleotides read TGTGCCAGCAGCGAAGGCCACAGGGGTTGGTCACCCCTCCACTTT. Its translation: CASSEGHRGWSPLHF. This rearrangement joins TRBV9 to TRBJ1-6; 7 nucleotides match TRBD1. This CDR3 has 15 amino acids. Germline CDR1 and CDR2: SGDLS and YYNGEE. With 3 bases clipped from V and 10 bases from J, the junction kept 10 bases outside the gene matches.